This T cell receptor beta chain comes out of a study of T cells in localized non-small cell lung cancer. Study conclusions and caveats: Within adjacent lung there appeared a median approximately 60 of the top 100 tumor clones. Uninvolved nearby lung showed the greatest T cell clonality, exceeding that found in tumor. Because sequencing included only one region (of the tumor), heterogeneity remains possible.

Clones were read by immunoSEQ multiplex PCR, and TCRdb kept only the in-frame ones, dropping some. The sample carries more than 70,000 clones, approximately 85% recorded once. With regard to this clone: Its matching antigen is unknown. At one end, the junction sequence differs from germline, possibly due to a read error.

The CDR3 extends over 11 amino acids. The germline V gene encodes CDR1 MNHNS and CDR2 SASEGT. The receptor comes from a man aged 40 to 69 with stage I lung adenocarcinoma. The J gene is TRBJ2-7, the V gene TRBV6-1; D is tentatively TRBD1 or TRBD2 (5 bases each). The sequencing here drew on peripheral blood, taken before any cancer treatment. Here the CDR3 DNA reads TGTGCCAGCAGTGAGGGACCCGTGCGAAACTTC. This codes for CASSEGPVRNF.